Listed below are T cell receptor beta chains from one sample, sequenced in a study of blood T cells in healthy people across ages. One entry per CDR3 protein, called by TCRdb with MiXCR from the 5' RACE reads. This sample has roughly 570,000 distinct CDR3 sequences, with about 25% found just once. Material for sequencing was blood. These receptors all stem from a woman aged 65 to 85 in good health. Both conserved end residues are part of each CDR3.

cdr3_aa,v_call
CSARDVREGGQPQHF,TRBV20-1
CASSNYGQGAHQPQHF,TRBV6-5
CASSSRDRGYGYTF,TRBV9
CASTSDISYNEQFF,TRBV7-3
CASSQFASSTEAFF,TRBV3-1
CSARDRLAGSSGELFF,TRBV20-1
CASTMDRGKLGKLFF,TRBV2
CASSRLGNTIYF,TRBV11-2
CASSTGTGRSGGTEAFF,TRBV19
CSARDAQQETQYF,TRBV20-1
CSAGLAGLSDTQYF,TRBV20-1
CASRSGGGHEQFF,TRBV2
CSVTGVTSNSYEQYF,TRBV29-1
CASSLFRPIGETQYF,TRBV5-5
CSSHPGGSGTEAFF,TRBV20-1